The next 30 T cell receptor beta chains were all read from a single sample in a study of cytomegalovirus exposure and HLA in healthy donors (dated by TCRdb to the late 2010s). Library preparation was by the immunoSEQ multiplex PCR assay. A mixture of 60 forward primers for TCR Vbeta segments and 13 reverse primers for TCR Jbeta segments was used in the multiplex PCR. Entries here come from immuneACCESS through TCRdb and include only in-frame sequences with V and J called. Some clones fail to appear in such tables; in the studies checked, an unresolved V gene covers under half of the shortfall, and the cause of the remainder is unknown. The sample table records about 160,000 clones; 70% to 85% of these occur just once. Approximately 2.3% of the sample belongs to the ten largest clones. The sample consisted of PBMCs. These receptors originate from a man aged 50-60 years in good health and CMV-seropositive.

This chain joins TRBV4-3 and TRBJ1-1; 10 bases are a match to TRBD1. After removal of 3 bases from V and 0 bases from J, the junction contained 1 base not matched to a gene. Per the germline V gene, CDR1 is LGHNA and CDR2 is YSLEER. CDR3 length: 15 residues. The CDR3 loop reads CASSQGQGMNTEAFF. The CDR3 bases are TGCGCCAGCAGCCAGGGACAGGGGATGAACACTGAAGCTTTCTTT.

CDR3 nucleotide sequence: TGTGCCAGCAGCGTAGAAGGGGTGGCGAGCTATGGCTACACCTTC. Its protein is CASSVEGVASYGYTF. The chain employs TRBV9 and TRBJ1-2; perhaps TRBD1 as D (5 bases). This CDR3 comprises 15 residues. V gave up 0 bases and J gave up 4 bases, with 13 bases separating them. The germline V gene encodes CDR1 SGDLS and CDR2 YYNGEE. The whole variable domain, remainder taken from reference TRBV9 and TRBJ1-2, is DSGVTQTPKHLITATGQRVTLRCSPRSGDLSVYWYQQSLDQGLQFLIQYYNGEERAKGNILERFSAQQFPDLHSELNLSSLELGDSALYFCASSVEGVASYGYTFGSGTRLTVV.

The chain has TRBV2 and TRBJ1-6; TRBD1 aligns across 7 bases. Germline-derived CDR1 and CDR2 are SNHLY and FYNNEI. The J segment lost 0 bases and the V segment lost 6 bases, leaving 5 bases of the junction unmatched. This CDR3 is 16 amino acids long. The CDR3 nucleotides read TGTGCCAGCAGCCTTGACAGGGCCTCCTATAATTCACCCCTCCACTTT. It specifies CASSLDRASYNSPLHF.

CDR3 in amino acids: CASSPDGAGDYEQYF. The CDR3 DNA reads TGTGCCAGCAGCCCCGACGGGGCAGGGGACTACGAGCAGTACTTC. The V gene is TRBV7-8, the J gene TRBJ2-7; tentatively, D is TRBD1 (6 bases). Germline V gene sequence: CDR1 SGHVS, CDR2 FQNEAQ. The V and J ends lost 5 bases and 3 bases respectively, with 17 bases between them. The CDR3 is 15 amino acids.

The gene calls are TRBV7-8 and TRBJ2-7, with D perhaps TRBD2 (7 bases). The CDR3 is made up of 14 amino acids. Trimming shortened V by 3 bases and J by 3 bases, and 12 bases separated the two germline ends. From germline, CDR1 is SGHVS and CDR2 FQNEAQ. CDR3 loop: CASSLGGPIYEQYF. The CDR3, as DNA: TGTGCCAGCAGCTTGGGGGGGCCTATCTACGAGCAGTACTTC.

The rearrangement uses TRBV5-1 and TRBJ1-4, with D maybe TRBD1 (5 bases). V was pared by 0 bases and J by 4 bases, with 10 bases between. The CDR3 has 15 residues. The germline V gene has CDR1 SGHRS and CDR2 YFSETQ. The CDR3 DNA reads as TGCGCCAGCAGCTTGGGTTCGGGGGGTAATGAAAAACTGTTTTTT. It encodes CASSLGSGGNEKLFF. The complete variable domain, with remaining parts taken from reference TRBV5-1 and TRBJ1-4, reads KAGVTQTPRYLIKTRGQQVTLSCSPISGHRSVSWYQQTPGQGLQFLFEYFSETQRNKGNFPGRFSGRQFSNSRSEMNVSTLELGDSALYLCASSLGSGGNEKLFFGSGTQLSVL.

J is TRBJ2-7 and V is TRBV15; 12 positions agree with TRBD2. CDR3 length equals 15 residues. V trimming: 0 bases; J trimming: 7 bases; junction bases outside the gene matches: 4. Looked up from germline, CDR1 is LNHNV and CDR2 is YYDKDF (reference sequence). The CDR3 nucleotides read TGTGCCACCAGCAGAGATCTAGCGGGGGGGCGAGAGCAGTACTTC. The encoded protein is CATSRDLAGGREQYF.

The V and J genes are TRBV30 and TRBJ2-7; TRBD1 agrees at 8 bases. Trimming at V came to 4 bases and at J to 7 bases, leaving 9 bases not matched to a gene. Germline CDR1 GTSNPN, CDR2 SVGIG (reference sequence). The CDR3 sequence is 13 residues long. The CDR3 spells CAWTPGQGREQYF. CDR3 sequence (DNA): TGTGCCTGGACCCCCGGACAGGGAAGGGAGCAGTACTTC.

The chain has TRBV9 and TRBJ2-7, with D perhaps TRBD2 (5 bases). In germline, CDR1 is SGDLS, CDR2 YYNGEE. The CDR3 contains 14 residues. V lost 6 bases, J lost 2 bases, and 15 bases lay in between. The CDR3 sequence: CASTPGESAYEQYF. CDR3 DNA: TGTGCCAGCACTCCCGGGGAATCTGCCTACGAGCAGTACTTC.

This rearrangement joins TRBV19 to TRBJ2-3; 7 positions match TRBD2. Germline trimming cut 3 bases from V and 1 base from J; bases unmatched to any gene: 4. CDR1 LNHDA and CDR2 SQIVND come from the germline V gene (reference sequence). The CDR3 is 15 residues long. CDR3 residues: CASSIASGRTDTQYF. The CDR3 region has the DNA TGTGCCAGTAGTATTGCTAGCGGCCGCACAGATACGCAGTATTTT.

V gene TRBV27 combines with J gene TRBJ2-3; 16 bases agree with TRBD2. Germline V gene lookup returns CDR1 MNHEY and CDR2 SMNVEV (reference sequence). The CDR3 consists of 17 residues. V gave up 5 bases and J gave up 4 bases; unmatched junction bases: 6. CDR3 protein: CASSRGLAGGLADTQYF. CDR3 sequence (DNA): TGTGCCAGCAGTAGGGGACTAGCGGGGGGGCTCGCAGATACGCAGTATTTT.

The chain uses TRBV18 and TRBJ2-6; D ambiguous. The germline V gene encodes CDR1 KGHSH and CDR2 LQKENI. CDR3 length: 16 amino acids. Trimming removed 1 base from V and 0 bases from J, with 7 bases in between. CDR3 region: CASSPLQVSGANVLTF. The CDR3 nucleotides are TGTGCCAGCTCACCACTTCAGGTCTCTGGGGCCAACGTCCTGACTTTC.

Remarks on this clone: Compared with germline, one end of the junction differs, possibly owing to a read error. This rearrangement joins TRBV9 to TRBJ1-1; D is perhaps TRBD1 (6 bases). The V gene's germline CDR1 is SGDLS and CDR2 YYNGEE. The CDR3 totals 14 residues. The CDR3 sequence is CASSPRVGHTEAFF. The CDR3 region has the DNA TGTGCCAGCAGCCCCCGCGTGGGACACACCGAAGCTTTCTTT.

The chain employs TRBV18 and TRBJ2-5, with D possibly being TRBD2 (6 bases). CDR3 length: 15 amino acids. Looked up from germline, CDR1 is KGHSH and CDR2 is LQKENI. Deletions cut 2 bases from V and 3 bases from J, with 13 bases between. CDR3 protein: CASSPGGLPKETQYF. CDR3 bases: TGTGCCAGCTCACCAGGCGGACTACCGAAAGAGACCCAGTACTTC.

This chain connects TRBV10-1 to TRBJ1-5; D is ambiguous. Between the trimmed V and J ends, which lost 2 bases and 6 bases, there was a span of 8 bases. Germline loops: CDR1 WNHNN, CDR2 SYGVQD (reference sequence). This CDR3 has 13 amino acids. CDR3 DNA: TGCGCCAGCAGTGAGATTCGGGGTCAGCCCCAGCATTTT. Encoded protein: CASSEIRGQPQHF.

This clone was observed a few times. The chain couples TRBV5-4 to TRBJ1-4; TRBD1 might be the D (6 bases). Germline loops: CDR1 SGHNT, CDR2 YYREEE (reference sequence). The V end was cut by 3 bases, the J end by 3 bases, with 12 bases between. The CDR3 spans 15 residues. The CDR3 nucleotides read TGTGCCAGCAGCTCCCGGACAGATTCTAATGAAAAACTGTTTTTT. It codes for CASSSRTDSNEKLFF.

The chain uses TRBV6-4 and TRBJ2-7; TRBD2 agrees at 8 bases. The CDR3 covers 14 residues. J gave up 6 bases and V 6 bases, and 10 bases lay outside the gene matches. Germline CDR1 is MRHNA and CDR2 is SNTAGT. CDR3 nucleotide sequence: TGTGCCAGCAGCCCCGGGACGGGGGGGTTCGAGCAGTACTTC. Protein product: CASSPGTGGFEQYF.

The gene calls are TRBV11-1 and TRBJ1-2; unclear D gene. Trimming removed 5 bases from V and 7 bases from J, with 14 bases in between. Germline V gene data show CDR1 as SGHAT and CDR2 as FQDESV (reference sequence). The length of the CDR3 is 13 residues. CDR3 loop: CASSPVAGSGYTF. The CDR3 DNA reads as TGTGCCAGCAGCCCCGTGGCAGGCTCTGGCTACACCTTC.

This clone was counted only a few times. Here the CDR3 DNA reads TGTGCCAGCAGTCTATTCCTCAGGACTCCAGCAGGCGAGCAGTACTTC. It translates to CASSLFLRTPAGEQYF. The V call is TRBV27, the J call TRBJ2-7; D perhaps matches TRBD2 (5 bases). The V and J ends lost 5 bases and 6 bases respectively, with 23 bases between them. CDR1 is MNHEY and CDR2 is SMNVEV in the germline V gene (reference sequence). The CDR3 length is 16 residues.

This clone was recorded only once. This sequence joins TRBV7-2 and TRBJ2-5, with a weak D call TRBD1 (5 bases). CDR1 and CDR2 from the germline V gene are SGHTA and FQGNSA. Trimming pared 5 bases from V and 4 bases from J, leaving 14 bases between. The CDR3 length is 14 residues. The CDR3 loop reads CASSPSRDRETQYF. The DNA of the CDR3 is TGTGCCAGCAGCCCCTCCAGGGATCGAGAGACCCAGTACTTC.

The chain couples TRBV5-1 to TRBJ2-3, with 9 bases aligning to TRBD1. There are 17 residues in the CDR3. The junction had 9 bases not matched to a gene; V was cut back by 1 base and J by 3 bases. From germline, CDR1 is SGHRS and CDR2 YFSETQ. CDR3 protein: CASSLYFSTGGTDTQYF. The DNA of the CDR3 is TGCGCCAGCAGCTTGTATTTTTCGACAGGGGGGACAGATACGCAGTATTTT.

This clone came up once. The chain recombines TRBV12-5 with TRBJ2-2, with 10 bases that match TRBD2. V was pared by 1 base and J by 1 base, with 12 bases of the junction left unmatched. This CDR3 has 20 amino acids. CDR1 is LGHNT and CDR2 is FRNRAP in the germline V gene. The CDR3 coding sequence is TGTGCTAGTGGTTTGGAAGACCCGGGACTAGCGTTTGAGAACACCGGGGAGCTGTTTTTT. Protein sequence: CASGLEDPGLAFENTGELFF.

The CDR3 nucleotides are TGCGCCAGCAGCGCGTCGCGGGTGGAGACCCAGTACTTC. Translated: CASSASRVETQYF. V gene TRBV5-1 combines with J gene TRBJ2-5, with a possible D match to TRBD2 (5 bases). The germline V gene encodes CDR1 SGHRS and CDR2 YFSETQ. V was cut by 4 bases and J by 5 bases, with 12 bases left in between. CDR3 size: 13 residues.

The rearrangement joins TRBV4-1 to TRBJ2-7; TRBD1 agrees at 8 bases. CDR1 MGHRA and CDR2 YSYEKL come from the germline V gene. The CDR3 loop spans 14 amino acids. V lost 4 bases and J lost 4; bases outside the gene matches: 6. The CDR3 DNA reads as TGCGCCAGCAGCCCCAGACAGGGGATTTACGAGCAGTACTTC. This translates into CASSPRQGIYEQYF.

The CDR3 DNA is TGCGCCAGCAGCCAAGCCGACAGGGCGAACACTGAAGCTTTCTTT. This translates into CASSQADRANTEAFF. The V and J genes are TRBV4-1 and TRBJ1-1; 7 nucleotides agree with TRBD1. CDR1 MGHRA and CDR2 YSYEKL come from the germline V gene. The ends lost 1 base at V and 1 base at J; junction bases unmatched: 3. The length of the CDR3 is 15 residues.

The chain joins TRBV7-6 to TRBJ2-3; perhaps TRBD2 as D (5 bases). The length of the CDR3 is 15 residues. V was shortened by 1 base and J by 0 bases, with 8 bases between the two germline ends. CDR1 is SGHVS and CDR2 is FNYEAQ in the germline V gene. The CDR3 is CASSLDGGSTDTQYF. Here the CDR3 DNA reads TGTGCCAGCAGCTTAGACGGCGGGAGCACAGATACGCAGTATTTT.

This chain uses TRBV6-5 with TRBJ1-2, with 8 bases fitting TRBD1. This CDR3 spans 14 amino acids. Germline CDR1 reads MNHEY; CDR2 reads SVGAGI. V lost 6 bases, J lost 4 bases, and 7 bases stayed unmatched. The CDR3 loop reads CASRTGALSYGYTF. CDR3 coding DNA: TGTGCCAGCAGGACAGGGGCGCTGTCCTATGGCTACACCTTC.

This clone appeared once. This chain connects TRBV29-1 to TRBJ2-1, with 7 nucleotides matching TRBD1. From germline, CDR1 is SQVTM and CDR2 ANQGSEA. The CDR3 has 14 residues. V lost 8 bases to trimming and J lost 0 bases; unmatched junction nucleotides: 7. Here the CDR3 DNA reads TGCAGCTTACGGGACAGCAGCTCCTACAATGAGCAGTTCTTC. Protein sequence: CSLRDSSSYNEQFF.

This chain uses TRBV6-5 with TRBJ1-6, with D perhaps TRBD1 (6 bases). The CDR3 has 15 amino acids. Per the germline V gene, CDR1 is MNHEY and CDR2 is SVGAGI. V lost 6 bases to trimming and J lost 1 base, with 10 bases between them. CDR3 nucleotide sequence: TGTGCCAGCAGAGCGGGGGCATCCTATAATTCACCCCTCCACTTT. It translates to CASRAGASYNSPLHF.

In this sample, this clone turned up once. The chain carries TRBV18 and TRBJ2-7; a possible D gene is TRBD1 (6 bases). CDR1 and CDR2 from the germline V gene are KGHSH and LQKENI. V shed 8 bases and J shed 0 bases, with 14 bases lying between them. CDR3 length: 14 amino acids. In DNA form, the CDR3 reads TGTGCCAGCGCCCCTTTGGACAGCTCCTACGAGCAGTACTTC. It translates to CASAPLDSSYEQYF.